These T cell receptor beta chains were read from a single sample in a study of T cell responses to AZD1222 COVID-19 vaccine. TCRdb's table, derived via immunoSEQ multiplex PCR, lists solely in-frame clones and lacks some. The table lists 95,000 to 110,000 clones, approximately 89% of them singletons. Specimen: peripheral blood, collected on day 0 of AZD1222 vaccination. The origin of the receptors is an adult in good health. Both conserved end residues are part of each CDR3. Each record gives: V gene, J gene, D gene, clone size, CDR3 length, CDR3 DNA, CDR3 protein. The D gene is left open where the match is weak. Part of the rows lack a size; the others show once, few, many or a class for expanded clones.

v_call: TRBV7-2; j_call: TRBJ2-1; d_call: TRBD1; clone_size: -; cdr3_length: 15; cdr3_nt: TGTGCCAGCAGCTTAGGACAGGGGAACTACAATGAGCAGTTCTTC; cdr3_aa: CASSLGQGNYNEQFF
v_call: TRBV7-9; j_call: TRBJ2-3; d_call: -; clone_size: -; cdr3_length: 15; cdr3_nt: TGTGCCAGCACCTCCACGAAGCTAAATACAGATACGCAGTATTTT; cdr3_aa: CASTSTKLNTDTQYF
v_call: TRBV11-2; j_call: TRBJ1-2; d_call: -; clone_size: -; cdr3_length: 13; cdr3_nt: TGTGCCAGCGCAATGGAAGGCAACTATGGCTACACCTTC; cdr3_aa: CASAMEGNYGYTF
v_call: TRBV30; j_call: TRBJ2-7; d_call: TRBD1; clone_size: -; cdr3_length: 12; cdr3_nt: TGTGCCTGGACAGGGGGCAGCTACGAGCAGTACTTC; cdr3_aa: CAWTGGSYEQYF
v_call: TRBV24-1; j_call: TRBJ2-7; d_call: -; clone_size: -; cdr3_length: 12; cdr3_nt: TGTGCCACCAGTGCCCCCCTAAACGAGCAGTACTTC; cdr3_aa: CATSAPLNEQYF
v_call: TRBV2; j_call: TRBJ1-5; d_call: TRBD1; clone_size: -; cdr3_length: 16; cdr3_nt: TGTGCCAGCAGCAAAACCGGGGACAGGGGGAGTGGGCCCCAGCATTTT; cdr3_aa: CASSKTGDRGSGPQHF
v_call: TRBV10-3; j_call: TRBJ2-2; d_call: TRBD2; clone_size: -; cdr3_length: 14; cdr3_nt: TGTGCCATCAGTGGGCTAGCGGGGACCGGGGAGCTGTTTTTT; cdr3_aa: CAISGLAGTGELFF
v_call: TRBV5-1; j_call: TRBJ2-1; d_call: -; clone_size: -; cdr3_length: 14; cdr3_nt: TGCGCCAGCAGCTTGGCCGGGTCGGGAAATGAGCAGTTCTTC; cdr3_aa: CASSLAGSGNEQFF
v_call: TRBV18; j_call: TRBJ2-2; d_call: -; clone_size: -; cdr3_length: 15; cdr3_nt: TGTGCCAGCTCACCAGTCAGAACGAACACCGGGGAGCTGTTTTTT; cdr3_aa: CASSPVRTNTGELFF
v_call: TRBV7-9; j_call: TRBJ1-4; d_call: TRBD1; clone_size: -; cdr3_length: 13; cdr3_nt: TGTGCCAGCAGACAGGGACAGGCTGAAAAACTGTTTTTT; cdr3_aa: CASRQGQAEKLFF
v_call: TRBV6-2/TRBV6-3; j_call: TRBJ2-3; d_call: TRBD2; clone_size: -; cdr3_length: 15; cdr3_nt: TGTGCCAGCAGCTTAGCGGGGGTTAACACAGATACGCAGTATTTT; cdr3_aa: CASSLAGVNTDTQYF
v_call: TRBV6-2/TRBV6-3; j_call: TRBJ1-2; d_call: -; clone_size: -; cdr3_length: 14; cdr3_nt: TGTGCCAGCAGTTACGTCGGGGGGCCAGTTGGCTACACCTTC; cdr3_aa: CASSYVGGPVGYTF
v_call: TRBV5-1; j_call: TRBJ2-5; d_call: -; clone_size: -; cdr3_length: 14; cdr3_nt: TGCGCCAGCAGCCCCTTGGACAGTCTAGAGACCCAGTACTTC; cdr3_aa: CASSPLDSLETQYF
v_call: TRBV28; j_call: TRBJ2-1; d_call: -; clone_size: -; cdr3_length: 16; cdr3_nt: TGTGCCAGCAGATTCTCCGGTGGAAGGTCCTACAATGAGCAGTTCTTC; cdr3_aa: CASRFSGGRSYNEQFF
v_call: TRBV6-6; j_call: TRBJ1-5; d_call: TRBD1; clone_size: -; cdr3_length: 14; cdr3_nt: TGTGCCAGCAGTTACGGACAGGGAGGGGAGCCCCAGCATTTT; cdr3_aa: CASSYGQGGEPQHF
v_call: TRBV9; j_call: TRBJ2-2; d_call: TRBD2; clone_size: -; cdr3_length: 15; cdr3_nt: TGTGCCAGCAGCCCGGAGGGACTAGCGACCGGGGAGCTGTTTTTT; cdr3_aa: CASSPEGLATGELFF
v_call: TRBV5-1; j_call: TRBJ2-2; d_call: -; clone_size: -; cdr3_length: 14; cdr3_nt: TGCGCCAGCAGCTTCCAGGTGGCCACCGGGGAGCTGTTTTTT; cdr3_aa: CASSFQVATGELFF
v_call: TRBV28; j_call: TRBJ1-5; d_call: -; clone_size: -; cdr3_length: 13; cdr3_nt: TGTGCCAGCACCCCCTTCTTCAATCAGCCCCAGCATTTT; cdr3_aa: CASTPFFNQPQHF
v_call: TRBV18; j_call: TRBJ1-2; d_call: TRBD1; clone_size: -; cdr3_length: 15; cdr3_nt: TGTGCCAGCTCACCACTCCGAGGGGGCGAGTATGGCTACACCTTC; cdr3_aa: CASSPLRGGEYGYTF
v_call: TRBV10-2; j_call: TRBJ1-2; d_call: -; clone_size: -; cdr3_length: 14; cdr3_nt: TGCGCCAGCAGTGTTGGCAGGGCTAACTATGGCTACACCTTC; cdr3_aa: CASSVGRANYGYTF
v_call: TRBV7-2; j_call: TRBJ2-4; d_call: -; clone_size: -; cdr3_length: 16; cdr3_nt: TGTGCCAGCAGCCCTATGACAGGACTAGCCAAAAACATTCAGTACTTC; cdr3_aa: CASSPMTGLAKNIQYF
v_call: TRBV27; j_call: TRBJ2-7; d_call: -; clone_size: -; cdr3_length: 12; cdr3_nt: TGTGCCACGAGGACAAATTCCTACGAGCAGTACTTC; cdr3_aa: CATRTNSYEQYF
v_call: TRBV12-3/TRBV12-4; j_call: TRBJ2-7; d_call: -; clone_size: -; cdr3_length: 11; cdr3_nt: TGTGCCAGCAGTTGGGGGGACGAGCAGTACTTC; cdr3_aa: CASSWGDEQYF
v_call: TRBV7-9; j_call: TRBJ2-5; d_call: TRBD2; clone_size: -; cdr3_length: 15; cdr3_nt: TGTGCCAGCAGCTCCTATCAGCGGGGCCAAGAGACCCAGTACTTC; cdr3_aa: CASSSYQRGQETQYF
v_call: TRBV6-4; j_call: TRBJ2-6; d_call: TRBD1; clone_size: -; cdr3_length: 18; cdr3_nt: TGTGCCAGCAGTGACGGGGGACAGGGCTTTTCCGGGGCCAACGTCCTGACTTTC; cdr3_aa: CASSDGGQGFSGANVLTF
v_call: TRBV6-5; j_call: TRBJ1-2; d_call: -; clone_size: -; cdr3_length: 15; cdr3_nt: TGTGCCAGCAGTTCGTGGACAATGTCCAACTATGGCTACACCTTC; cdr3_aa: CASSSWTMSNYGYTF
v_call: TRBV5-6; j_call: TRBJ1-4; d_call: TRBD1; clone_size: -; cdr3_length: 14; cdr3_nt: TGTGCCAGCAGCCTCGGACAGGGGAGGGAAAAACTGTTTTTT; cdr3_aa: CASSLGQGREKLFF
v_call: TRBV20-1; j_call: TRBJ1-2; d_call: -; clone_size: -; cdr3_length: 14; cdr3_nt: TGCAGTGCTAGTGATAGCCTGAGGAGCTATGGCTACACCTTC; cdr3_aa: CSASDSLRSYGYTF
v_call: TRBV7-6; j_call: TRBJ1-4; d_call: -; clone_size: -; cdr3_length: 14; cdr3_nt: TGTGCCAGCAGCTTTAGGGCAGGCAATGAAAAACTGTTTTTT; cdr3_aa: CASSFRAGNEKLFF
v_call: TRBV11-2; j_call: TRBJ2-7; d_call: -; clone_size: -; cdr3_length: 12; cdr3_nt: TGTGCCAGCAGCTTAGCGGAAAACGAGCAGTGCTTC; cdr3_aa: CASSLAENEQCF
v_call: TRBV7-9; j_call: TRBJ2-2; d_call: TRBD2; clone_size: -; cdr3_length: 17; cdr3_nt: TGTGCCAGCAGGGGACTAGCGGGGACCCTAGACACCGGGGAGCTGTTTTTT; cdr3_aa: CASRGLAGTLDTGELFF
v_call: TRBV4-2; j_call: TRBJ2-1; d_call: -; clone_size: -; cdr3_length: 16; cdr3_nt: TGTGCCAGCAGCCAAGAAGGGGCAAGGGTAGGGGTTGAGCAGTTCTTC; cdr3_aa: CASSQEGARVGVEQFF
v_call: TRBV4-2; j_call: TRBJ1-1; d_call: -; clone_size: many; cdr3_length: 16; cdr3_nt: TGTGCCAGCAGCCAAGATTTTGAAGCCATGAACACTGAAGCTTTCTTT; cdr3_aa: CASSQDFEAMNTEAFF
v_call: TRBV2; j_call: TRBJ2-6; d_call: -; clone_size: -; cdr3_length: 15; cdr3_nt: TGTGCCAGCAGTGTAGCACCAACTGGGGCCAACGTCCTGACTTTC; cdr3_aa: CASSVAPTGANVLTF
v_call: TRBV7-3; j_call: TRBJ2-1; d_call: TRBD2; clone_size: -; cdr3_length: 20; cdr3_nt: TGTGCCAGCAGCTCCTCCACCGGATTTCACGGGCGGGGGGGCCGGAATGAGCAGTTCTTC; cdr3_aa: CASSSSTGFHGRGGRNEQFF
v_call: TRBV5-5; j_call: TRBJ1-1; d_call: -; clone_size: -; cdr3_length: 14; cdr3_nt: TGTGCCAGCAGCTTGGGGAGGTTGAACACTGAAGCTTTCTTT; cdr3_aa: CASSLGRLNTEAFF
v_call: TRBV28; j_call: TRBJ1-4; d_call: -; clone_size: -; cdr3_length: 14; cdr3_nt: TGTGCCAGCAGTTTATCCGGAGACGATGAAAAACTGTTTTTT; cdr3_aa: CASSLSGDDEKLFF
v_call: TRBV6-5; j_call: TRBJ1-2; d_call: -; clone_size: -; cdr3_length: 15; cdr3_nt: TGTGCCAGCAGTTTGGGCCCTCCGGCAAACTATGGCTACACCTTC; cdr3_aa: CASSLGPPANYGYTF
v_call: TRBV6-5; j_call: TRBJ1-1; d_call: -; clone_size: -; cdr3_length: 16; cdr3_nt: TGTGCCAGCAGTTCGGGGGGCGAGTACTTGAACACTGAAGCTTTCTTT; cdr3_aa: CASSSGGEYLNTEAFF